The sequence of this T cell receptor beta chain was determined in a study of shared clonotypes between healthy human individuals. Study at large: The donor group consisted of a couple of women and three men, aged 18 to 49.

Study conclusions and caveats: How much donors shared clonotypes was expected to be affected by sequencing depth.

Cells designated naive CD8 were CD45RO-negative and were positively selected for CCR7, with terminally differentiated effector memory CD45RA+ cells excluded. With 2 bases removed from V and 2 bases from J, the gap between germline ends came to 16 bases. The germline gives CDR1 WNHNN, CDR2 SYGVQD (reference sequence). This CDR3 contains 16 residues. The table came from immunoSEQ multiplex PCR; TCRdb's copy has only in-frame clones and leaves some out. The sample yields hundreds of thousands of clones, roughly 92% seen once. On this clone: No antigen is known for it.

The sequenced sample consisted of naive CD8+ T cells sorted from blood. The clonotype was recovered from a man aged 25-45 years in good health. This chain connects TRBV10-1 to TRBJ2-7; D possibly corresponds to TRBD2 (6 bases). CDR3 residues: CASSEGPAGAPYEQYF. The CDR3 DNA follows: TGCGCCAGCAGTGAGGGGCCAGCGGGCGCGCCCTACGAGCAGTACTTC.